The entry below describes one T cell receptor beta chain. This clone was seen a single time. The antigen this receptor binds is unknown. No qualities accompany the bases; no much larger clone lies one base away. The data originate from a study of blood T cell repertoires in COVID-19 (dated by TCRdb to the early 2020s). Looking at the study overall: Collaborator samples came from the United States, Italy and Spain and covered acute and convalescent phases of COVID-19. The material from the prospective study consisted of cDNA or gDNA derived from T cells, B-cell-depleted T cells, or PBMCs. Deeply sampled blood TCRbeta repertoires from subjects exposed to, actively infected with, or recovered from COVID-19 were included in the dataset. The repertoires were released in a freely available public database meant as a resource for research on the immune response to SARS-CoV-2. Samples were obtained from the ongoing ImmuneRACE study (first 160 participants) and from 1,000 to 1,500 subjects provided by 6 global collaborators. Sample metadata almost always included a de-identified subject ID, COVID-19 status, age in years and sex. Where available, HLA class I and class II types were obtained from metadata supplied by the sample provider rather than from assay-based typing. Paper-wide results and their limitations: The amount of clinical and demographic metadata varied by source and participant and was provided uncurated.

At one collaborating source in Seattle, patients were enrolled during active infection and were followed longitudinally through the course of disease. Collaborating institutions collected whole blood in K2EDTA tubes following their own protocols. For TCRbeta analysis, collaborator samples were shipped as frozen whole blood, as isolated PBMCs, or as DNA extracted from either sample type. The germline V gene gives CDR1 as KGHSH and CDR2 as LQKENI. V is reduced by 3 bases and J by 5 bases, leaving a spacing of 16 bases between them. The CDR3 holds 15 amino acids from the cysteine to the phenylalanine. The read is trimmed to its CDR3 DNA, 45 bases read in frame from base 1. TCRbeta CDR3 regions were amplified from genomic DNA by means of the immunoSEQ Assay, a bias-controlled multiplex PCR. Per the authors' processing: The number of nucleated cells in each sample was estimated from the amplification of reference gene primers within the assay. Sequence reads were collapsed and filtered to measure the absolute abundance of every unique TCRbeta CDR3 rearrangement. For each sample, productive Simpson clonality was calculated by taking the square root of Simpson's diversity index across productive rearrangements. Not all clones reach the TCRdb copy of this immuneACCESS table, which keeps in-frame sequences only. Checked studies attribute under half of the gap to unresolved V genes and leave the rest unexplained. From that table come the V and J calls and clone size; the DNA was used to work out D and trimming. The sample table shows roughly 87,000 clones, and around 85% are seen once. Just over 3% of the sample is held by the ten biggest clonotypes.

Sequencing was carried out using peripheral blood. Recombination connected TRBV18 to TRBJ1-2; the D gene is perhaps TRBD1, on 6 matching bases. This sequence originates from a woman aged 80 or over with COVID-19, enrolled during active disease. This receptor has the CDR3 CASSPPIQGVYGYTF. The DNA sequence is given as TGTGCCAGCTCACCCCCCATACAGGGAGTTTATGGCTACACCTTC.